Below are 8 T cell receptor beta chains sequenced from a single sample in a study of CD8+ T cells in alopecia areata. RNA extraction was followed by reverse transcription into cDNA, which acted as the sequencing template. Using immunoSEQ multiplex PCR, the repertoire was profiled, and TCRdb retains in-frame clones only, with some absent. Here the sample spans approximately 89,000 clones, about 40% being singletons. Sequencing used CD4+ T cells sorted from blood. These receptors were obtained from a human donor with alopecia areata.

This clone was recorded at least ten times. The rearrangement uses TRBV29-1 and TRBJ1-4; D is unclear. V lost 3 bases to trimming and J lost 5 bases, with 7 bases between them. CDR1 is SQVTM and CDR2 is ANQGSEA in the germline V gene. The CDR3 has 12 residues. The CDR3 region has the DNA TGCAGCGTTGAGTCGTCCAATGAAAAACTGTTTTTT. Protein: CSVESSNEKLFF.

The J gene is TRBJ2-1, the V gene TRBV30, with 8 bases fitting TRBD2. The CDR3 extends over 14 amino acids. Germline-derived CDR1 and CDR2 are GTSNPN and SVGIG (reference sequence). The V and J ends lost 4 bases and 8 bases, in that order; junction bases with no gene match: 10. The CDR3 region is CAWTQGLVVDEQFF. DNA of the CDR3: TGTGCCTGGACCCAGGGACTAGTGGTGGATGAGCAGTTCTTC. The entire variable domain, with the rest obtained from reference TRBV30 and TRBJ2-1, is as follows: SQTIHQWPATLVQPVGSPLSLECTVEGTSNPNLYWYRQAAGRGLQLLFYSVGIGQISSEVPQNLSASRPQDRQFILSSKKLLLSDSGFYLCAWTQGLVVDEQFFGPGTRLTVL.

This chain links TRBV15 with TRBJ2-5; D is ambiguous. The V end was cut by 3 bases, the J end by 5 bases, with 4 bases between. Germline CDR1 LNHNV, CDR2 YYDKDF (reference sequence). CDR3 length: 11 residues. CDR3 region: CATSRMETQYF. CDR3 coding DNA: TGTGCCACCAGCAGGATGGAGACCCAGTACTTC.

The chain combines TRBV10-3 with TRBJ1-1, with D perhaps matching TRBD1 (5 bases). The CDR3 extends over 14 amino acids. Germline-derived CDR1 and CDR2 are ENHRY and SYGVKD. With 5 bases removed from V and 0 bases from J, the gap between germline ends came to 10 bases. The CDR3 DNA reads as TGTGCCATCAGTCGCGACAGCCTGAACACTGAAGCTTTCTTT. It specifies CAISRDSLNTEAFF.

This clone was detected only a few times. The V gene is TRBV29-1, the J gene TRBJ1-2, with D perhaps TRBD1 (5 bases). The CDR3 consists of 11 residues. Germline V gene sequence: CDR1 SQVTM, CDR2 ANQGSEA. V lost 3 bases to trimming and J lost 6 bases, with 8 bases between them. The CDR3: CSVDPGNGYTF. The CDR3 nucleotides are TGCAGCGTTGATCCAGGGAATGGCTACACCTTC.

The chain links TRBV29-1 to TRBJ1-4, with a weak D call TRBD1 (6 bases). With 3 bases removed from V and 8 bases from J, the gap between germline ends came to 16 bases. This CDR3 contains 14 residues. Germline values: CDR1 SQVTM, CDR2 ANQGSEA. CDR3 residues: CSVDDPEGVEKLFF. The CDR3, as DNA: TGCAGCGTTGATGACCCCGAGGGGGTGGAAAAACTGTTTTTT.

This chain connects TRBV5-1 to TRBJ1-2; D gene uncertain. The germline CDR1 and CDR2 sequences are SGHRS and YFSETQ. V lost 0 bases to trimming and J lost 2 bases, with 2 bases between them. The CDR3 extends over 12 amino acids. The CDR3 region is CASSLDNYGYTF. DNA of the CDR3: TGCGCCAGCAGCTTGGACAACTATGGCTACACCTTC.

This clone came up a few times. The rearrangement links TRBV29-1 to TRBJ2-1; D gene uncertain. Trimming took 4 bases from V and 7 from J, leaving 8 bases between them. The CDR3 has 11 amino acids. CDR1 is SQVTM and CDR2 is ANQGSEA in the germline V gene. The CDR3 DNA reads as TGCAGCGTTGGGCCCTCGAATGAGCAGTTCTTC. It translates to CSVGPSNEQFF.